This T cell receptor beta chain is drawn from a study of T cell responses to AZD1222 COVID-19 vaccine. Study-wide results and caveats: The peak T cell response came first, and repertoires were sampled only after it. Donors were chiefly white British, with a greater number of females, and clonal diversity was perhaps underestimated.

Trimming took off 6 bases at V and 0 bases at J, with 12 bases between the two ends. The CDR3 runs to 15 residues. Per germline, CDR1 MNHEY and CDR2 SVGEGT. Pooling of second doses given at about 4 or about 12 weeks was done. Libraries were prepared by immunoSEQ multiplex PCR; TCRdb keeps only in-frame clonotypes and omits some of them. The repertoire has 110,000 or so clones, around 83% of them found once; the top ten carry approximately 2.9%. Worth noting for this clone: Its target is not known.

The receptor was isolated from an adult who received the AZD1222 COVID-19 vaccine. The chain recombines TRBV6-2 or TRBV6-3 with TRBJ1-3; a possible D gene is TRBD1 (5 bases). Here the sequenced sample was peripheral blood, taken 28 days after the second AZD1222 dose. The CDR3 coding sequence is TGTGCCAGCAGCATAGACAGCATCTCTGGAAACACCATATATTTT. This gives the protein CASSIDSISGNTIYF.